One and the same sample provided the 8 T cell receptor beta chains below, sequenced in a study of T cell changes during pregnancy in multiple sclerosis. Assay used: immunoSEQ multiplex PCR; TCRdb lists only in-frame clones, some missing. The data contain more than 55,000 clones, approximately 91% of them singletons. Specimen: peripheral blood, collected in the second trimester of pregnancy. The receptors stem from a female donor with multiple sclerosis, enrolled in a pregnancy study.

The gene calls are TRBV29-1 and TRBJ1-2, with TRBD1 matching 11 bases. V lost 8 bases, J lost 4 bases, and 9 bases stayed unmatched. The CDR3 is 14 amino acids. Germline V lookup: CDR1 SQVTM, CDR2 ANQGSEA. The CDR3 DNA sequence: TGCAGCTCTTCCCCCGGGACAGGGGGCTATGGCTACACCTTC. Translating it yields CSSSPGTGGYGYTF.

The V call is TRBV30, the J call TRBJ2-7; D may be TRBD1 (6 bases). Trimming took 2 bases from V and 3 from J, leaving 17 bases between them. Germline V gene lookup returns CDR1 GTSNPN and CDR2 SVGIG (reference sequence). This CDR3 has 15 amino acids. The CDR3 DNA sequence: TGTGCCTGGAGTTCCCGGGACACGCTGGGCTACGAGCAGTACTTC. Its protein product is CAWSSRDTLGYEQYF.

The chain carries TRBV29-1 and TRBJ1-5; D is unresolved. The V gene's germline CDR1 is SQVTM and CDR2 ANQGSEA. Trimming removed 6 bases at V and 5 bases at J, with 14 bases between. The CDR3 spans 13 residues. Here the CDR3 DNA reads TGCAGCGTCCGCGCGGAGGGAGATCAGCCCCAGCATTTT. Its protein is CSVRAEGDQPQHF.

The CDR3 here is CASSLRGGNEQFF. In DNA, the CDR3 is TGCGCCAGCAGCTTGCGGGGAGGCAATGAGCAGTTCTTC. J is TRBJ2-1 and V is TRBV5-1, with a possible D match to TRBD2 (6 bases). Germline loops: CDR1 SGHRS, CDR2 YFSETQ. This CDR3 spans 13 amino acids. The ends were cut back, 1 base at V and 6 bases at J, with 8 bases in the middle.

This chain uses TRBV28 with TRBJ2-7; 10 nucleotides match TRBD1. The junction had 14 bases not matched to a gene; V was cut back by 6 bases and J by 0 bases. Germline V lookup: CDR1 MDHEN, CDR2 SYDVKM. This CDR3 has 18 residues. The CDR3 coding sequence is TGTGCCAGCAGCCCCCGGGGACAGGGGTTCCTGCTCTCCTACGAGCAGTACTTC. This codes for CASSPRGQGFLLSYEQYF.

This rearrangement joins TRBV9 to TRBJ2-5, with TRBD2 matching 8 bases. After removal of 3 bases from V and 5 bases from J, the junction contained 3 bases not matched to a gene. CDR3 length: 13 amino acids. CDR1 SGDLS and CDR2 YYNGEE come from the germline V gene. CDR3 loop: CASSAGGAETQYF. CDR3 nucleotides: TGTGCCAGCAGCGCCGGGGGGGCGGAGACCCAGTACTTC.

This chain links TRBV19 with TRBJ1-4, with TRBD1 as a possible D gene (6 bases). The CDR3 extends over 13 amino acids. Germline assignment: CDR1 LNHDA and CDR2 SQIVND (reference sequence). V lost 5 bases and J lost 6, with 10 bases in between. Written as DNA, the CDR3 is TGTGCCAGTAGTCTGGGGGCAGATGAAAAACTGTTTTTT. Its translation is CASSLGADEKLFF.

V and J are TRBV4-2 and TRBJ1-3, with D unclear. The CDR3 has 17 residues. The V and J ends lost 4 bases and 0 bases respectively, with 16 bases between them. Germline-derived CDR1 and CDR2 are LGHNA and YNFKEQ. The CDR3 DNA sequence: TGTGCCAGCAGCCTCACGAGAGGACTAAACTCTGGAAACACCATATATTTT. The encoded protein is CASSLTRGLNSGNTIYF.